Presented here are 6 T cell receptor beta chains from one specimen sequenced in a study of shared clonotypes between healthy human individuals. Positively selected for CCR7, the CD45RO-negative cells used as naive CD8 cells excluded terminally differentiated effector memory CD45RA+ cells. Data came from immunoSEQ multiplex PCR; TCRdb stores just in-frame clones and leaves some out. The sample shows about 800,000 clones, approximately 97% of them seen only once. What was sequenced was naive CD8+ T cells sorted from blood. Every receptor here comes from a man aged 30 to 45 in good health.

This sequence joins TRBV27 and TRBJ2-1, with a tentative D call TRBD2 (5 bases). CDR3 length: 12 amino acids. Germline V CDR1 and CDR2: MNHEY, SMNVEV (reference sequence). The germline V and J ends were trimmed by 3 bases and 9 bases, with 9 bases remaining between them. In DNA, the CDR3 is TGTGCCAGCAGTTTCCTAGAGGGTGAGCAGTTCTTC. Its protein is CASSFLEGEQFF.

This sequence joins TRBV4-3 and TRBJ2-1, with D perhaps TRBD1 or TRBD2 (5 bases each). Per germline, CDR1 LGHNA and CDR2 YSLEER. CDR3 length equals 15 residues. The V end was cut by 1 base, the J end by 6 bases, with 13 bases between. Here the CDR3 reads CASSQAGSRSNEQFF. CDR3 coding DNA: TGCGCCAGCAGCCAAGCAGGGAGCCGGTCCAATGAGCAGTTCTTC.

J is TRBJ1-1 and V is TRBV13, with D unclear. Germline loops: CDR1 PRHDT, CDR2 FYEKMQ (reference sequence). With 6 bases removed from V and 11 bases from J, the gap between germline ends came to 13 bases. This CDR3 contains 11 residues. The CDR3 sequence: CASSLSLEAFF. CDR3 sequence (DNA): TGTGCCAGCAGTCTCTCTCTCGAGGCTTTCTTT.

This chain links TRBV28 with TRBJ2-7; D is possibly TRBD1 (6 bases). Germline loops: CDR1 MDHEN, CDR2 SYDVKM. The germline V and J ends were trimmed by 5 bases and 5 bases, with 25 bases remaining between them. CDR3 length: 17 amino acids. The CDR3 here is CASSTPDVGRGIDEQYF. CDR3 in DNA: TGTGCCAGCAGTACCCCCGACGTTGGCAGGGGCATTGACGAGCAGTACTTC.

The CDR3 region has the DNA TGTGCCATCAGCCCGGGGGGACCTGTCTCTGAGCAGTACTTC. It specifies CAISPGGPVSEQYF. This chain connects TRBV10-3 to TRBJ2-7, with 7 nucleotides matching TRBD2. The CDR3 spans 14 residues. Germline V gives CDR1 ENHRY, CDR2 SYGVKD. The V and J ends lost 6 bases and 7 bases, in that order; junction bases with no gene match: 12.

This clone was counted once. CDR3 protein: CASSFRGAAYNEQFF. DNA of the CDR3: TGTGCCAGCAGCTTCCGGGGCGCGGCCTACAATGAGCAGTTCTTC. The rearrangement links TRBV5-4 to TRBJ2-1; D may correspond to TRBD1 or TRBD2 (5 bases each). V was clipped by 2 bases and J by 2 bases, with 11 bases between them. The CDR3 runs 15 residues. Germline values: CDR1 SGHNT, CDR2 YYREEE (reference sequence).